This TCR beta chain emerged from a study of CD4 and CD8 cells across lung adenocarcinoma regions. TCRdb re-called the PCR reads through MiXCR, storing one row per CDR3 protein. The sample contains about 25,000 distinct CDR3 sequences, 50% of which appear only once. CDR3 size: 15 residues. Germline CDR1 reads DFQATT; CDR2 reads SNEGSKA (reference sequence). V lost 1 base to trimming and J lost 4 bases, with 14 bases between them. This clonotype was seen only once. The patients had localized lung adenocarcinoma, a non-small cell subtype. The sample was CD8+ T cells from the center of a lung tumor. This receptor was obtained from a male donor with lung adenocarcinoma. The CD4 and CD8 labels of this study may be unreliable. The chain joins TRBV20-1 to TRBJ2-1; D ambiguous. CDR3 DNA: TGCAGTGCTAGAGCTGGTTATAGCTCGTACAATGAGCAGTTCTTC. Translation gives CSARAGYSSYNEQFF.